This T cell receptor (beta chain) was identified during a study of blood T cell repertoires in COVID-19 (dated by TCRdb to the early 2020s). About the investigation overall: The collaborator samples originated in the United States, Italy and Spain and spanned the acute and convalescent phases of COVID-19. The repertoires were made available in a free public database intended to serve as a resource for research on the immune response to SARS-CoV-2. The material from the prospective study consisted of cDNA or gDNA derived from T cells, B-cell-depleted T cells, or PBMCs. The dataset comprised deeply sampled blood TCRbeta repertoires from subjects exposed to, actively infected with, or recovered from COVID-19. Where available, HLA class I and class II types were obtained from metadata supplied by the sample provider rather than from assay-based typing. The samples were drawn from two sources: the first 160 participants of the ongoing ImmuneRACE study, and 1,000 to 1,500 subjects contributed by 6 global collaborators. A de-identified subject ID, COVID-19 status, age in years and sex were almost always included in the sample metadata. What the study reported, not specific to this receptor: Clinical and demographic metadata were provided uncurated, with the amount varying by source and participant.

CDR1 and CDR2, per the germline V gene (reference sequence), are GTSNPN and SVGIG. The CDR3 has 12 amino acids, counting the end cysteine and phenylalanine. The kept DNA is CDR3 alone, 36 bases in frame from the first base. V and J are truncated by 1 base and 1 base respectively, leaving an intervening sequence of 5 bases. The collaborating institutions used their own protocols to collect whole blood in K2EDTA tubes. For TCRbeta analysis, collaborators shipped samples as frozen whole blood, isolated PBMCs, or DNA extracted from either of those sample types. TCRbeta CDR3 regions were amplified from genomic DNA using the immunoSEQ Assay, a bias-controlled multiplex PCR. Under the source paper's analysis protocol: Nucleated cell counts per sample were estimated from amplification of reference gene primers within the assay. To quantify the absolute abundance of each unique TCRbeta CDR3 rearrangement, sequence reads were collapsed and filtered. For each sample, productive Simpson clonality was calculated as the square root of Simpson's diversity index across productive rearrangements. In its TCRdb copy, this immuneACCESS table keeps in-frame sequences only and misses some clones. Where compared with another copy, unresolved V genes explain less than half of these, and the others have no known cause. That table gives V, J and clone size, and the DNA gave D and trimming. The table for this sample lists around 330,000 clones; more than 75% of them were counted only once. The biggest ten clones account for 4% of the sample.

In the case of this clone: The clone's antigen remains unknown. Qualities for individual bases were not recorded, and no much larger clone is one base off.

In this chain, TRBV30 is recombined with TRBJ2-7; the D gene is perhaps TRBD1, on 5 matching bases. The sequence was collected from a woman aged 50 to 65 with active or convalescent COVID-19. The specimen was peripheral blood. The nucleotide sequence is TGTGCCTGGAGTGGACAGTCCTACGAGCAGTACTTC. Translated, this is CAWSGQSYEQYF.